The text below deals with one TCR beta chain. Its antigen remains unidentified. Semi-nested PCR with Nested Universal Primer A followed constant-region reverse priming of full-length variable regions. TCRdb processed the 5' RACE reads anew with MiXCR; each CDR3 protein has one entry. The data show about 57,000 distinct CDR3 sequences, less than 30% seen once. Study-wide findings and caveats: Tumor Treg TCRs overlapped most with tumor naive CD4+ cells. In terms of TCR gene usage, tumor memory CD4+ T cells clustered together with blood and lymph node memory CD4+ cells, as well as with lymph node naive CD4+ cells.

Cells sorted as Tregs were CD4+, CD25+ and CD127-/low. The sequenced sample was tumor-infiltrating Tregs sorted from the breast tumor. The source is a female donor with breast cancer.

CDR3 sequence: CSARTQGNSYEQYF. CDR3 DNA: TGCAGTGCTAGAACACAGGGAAACTCCTACGAGCAGTACTTC. The chain has TRBV20-1 and TRBJ2-7; D perhaps matches TRBD1 (6 bases). V lost 2 bases to trimming and J lost 0 bases, with 11 bases between them. The CDR3 is made up of 14 amino acids. Germline-derived CDR1 and CDR2 are DFQATT and SNEGSKA (reference sequence).